A selection of T cell receptor beta chains follows, all from one sample in a study of response to subunit inactivated influenza vaccine. TCRdb re-derived calls from the RT-PCR reads in MiXCR, one entry per CDR3 protein. Here the sample spans over 150,000 distinct CDR3 sequences, around 9.9% being singletons. The sequencing here drew on non-naive T cells sorted from PBMCs, taken 45 days after vaccination. The source of these receptors is a man aged 45-60 years who received an inactivated influenza vaccine. Each CDR3 is given with its conserved first and last residue. The D gene is left open where the match is weak. Size is stated for part of the rows, as once, few or many counts, or as a class when the clone is expanded.

many	TRBV20-1	.	TRBJ1-3	CSARDVGSAGNTIYF	TGCAGTGCTAGAGATGTTGGGTCCGCTGGAAACACCATATATTTT
many	TRBV3-1	.	TRBJ2-2	CASSLGQNTGELFF	TGTGCCAGCAGTTTAGGGCAGAACACCGGGGAGCTGTTTTTT
.	TRBV20-1	TRBD1	TRBJ1-1	CSASGQGNAEAFF	TGCAGTGCTAGTGGACAGGGGAATGCTGAAGCTTTCTTT
many	TRBV7-2	TRBD2	TRBJ2-5	CASSVGSSGSRETQYF	TGTGCCAGCAGCGTAGGGTCCAGCGGGAGTAGAGAGACCCAGTACTTC
many	TRBV7-6	TRBD2	TRBJ2-1	CASSLGPRTSGNNEQFF	TGTGCCAGCAGCTTAGGACCGAGGACTAGCGGAAATAATGAGCAGTTCTTC
.	TRBV6-2/TRBV6-3	TRBD1	TRBJ2-7	CASSFHRGSYEQYF	TGTGCCAGCAGTTTCCACAGGGGTTCCTACGAGCAGTACTTC
.	TRBV5-8	.	TRBJ2-2	CARLGDALNTGELFF	TGTGCCAGACTAGGGGATGCCCTCAACACCGGGGAGCTGTTTTTT
few	TRBV9	TRBD2	TRBJ2-2	CASSPSGTNTGELFF	TGTGCCAGCAGTCCTAGCGGCACGAACACCGGGGAGCTGTTTTTT
.	TRBV2	TRBD2	TRBJ2-5	CASSEGLAGVETQYF	TGTGCCAGCAGTGAAGGACTAGCGGGAGTGGAGACCCAGTACTTC
few	TRBV24-1	TRBD1	TRBJ2-5	CATSRQGEETQYF	TGTGCCACCAGTCGACAGGGGGAAGAGACCCAGTACTTC
.	TRBV20-1	.	TRBJ1-5	CSARAEWENSNQPQHF	TGCAGTGCTAGAGCCGAATGGGAGAATAGCAATCAGCCCCAGCATTTT
.	TRBV27	.	TRBJ1-2	CAAGTSYGYTF	TGTGCCGCTGGAACTTCCTATGGCTACACCTTC
.	TRBV5-1	.	TRBJ2-2	CASSLSTRRDTLLGELFF	TGCGCCAGCTCCCTTTCTACTAGGAGGGATACCCTTCTCGGGGAGCTGTTTTTT
few	TRBV12-3/TRBV12-4	.	TRBJ2-7	CASTLESYEQYF	TGTGCCAGCACCTTGGAGAGTTACGAGCAGTACTTC
few	TRBV7-3	TRBD1	TRBJ1-6	CASSSGQGRHSPLHF	TGTGCCAGCAGCTCCGGACAGGGAAGGCATTCACCCCTCCACTTT
medium-sized	TRBV24-1	TRBD1	TRBJ2-7	CATADRVEQYF	TGTGCCACAGCTGACAGGGTCGAGCAGTACTTC
.	TRBV19	TRBD1	TRBJ1-5	CASSIGTGNNQPQHF	TGTGCCAGTAGTATTGGGACAGGGAACAATCAGCCCCAGCATTTT
many	TRBV16	.	TRBJ2-7	CASSQFEQTYEQYF	TGTGCCAGCAGCCAATTCGAACAGACCTACGAGCAGTACTTC
few	TRBV9	.	TRBJ1-2	CASSEGGAGGYTF	TGTGCCAGCAGCGAGGGGGGGGCTGGGGGCTACACCTTC
few	TRBV5-1	.	TRBJ2-2	CASSLNWGRTGELFF	TGCGCCAGCAGCTTGAACTGGGGGCGGACCGGGGAGCTGTTTTTT
.	TRBV20-1	TRBD2	TRBJ2-4	CSASLAGMVSGNIQYF	TGCAGTGCTAGCCTAGCGGGGATGGTGTCAGGGAACATTCAGTACTTC
.	TRBV9	.	TRBJ2-5	CASSVSLSAETQYF	TGTGCCAGCAGCGTATCTCTCAGTGCAGAGACCCAGTACTTC
many	TRBV7-2	TRBD2	TRBJ2-7	CASSFRTSGGYEQYF	TGTGCCAGCAGCTTCCGGACTAGCGGGGGTTACGAGCAGTACTTC
.	TRBV19	TRBD2	TRBJ2-1	CASSRTSVVNEQFF	TGTGCCAGTAGTAGGACTAGCGTAGTCAATGAGCAGTTCTTC
few	TRBV5-6	.	TRBJ1-5	CASSAFSGSNQPQHF	TGTGCCAGCAGCGCCTTTTCGGGAAGCAATCAGCCCCAGCATTTT
.	TRBV4-1	.	TRBJ2-2	CASSQPQANTGELFF	TGCGCCAGCAGCCAACCCCAGGCGAACACCGGGGAGCTGTTTTTT
few	TRBV7-9	.	TRBJ2-1	CASSDEVGEQFF	TGTGCCAGCAGCGATGAGGTGGGTGAGCAGTTCTTC
.	TRBV24-1	.	TRBJ1-5	CATSAGFQPQHF	TGTGCCACCAGCGCAGGGTTTCAGCCCCAGCATTTT
few	TRBV20-1	.	TRBJ2-7	CSAVNLAGSSSYEQYF	TGCAGTGCTGTTAACCTGGCAGGGTCTTCGTCCTACGAGCAGTACTTC
few	TRBV3-1	TRBD2	TRBJ2-1	CASSPGAAGANEQFF	TGTGCCAGCAGCCCCGGCGCGGCGGGAGCCAATGAGCAGTTCTTC
.	TRBV28	TRBD1	TRBJ1-5	CASSSGTGPQPQHF	TGTGCCAGCAGTTCCGGGACAGGTCCTCAGCCCCAGCATTTT
many	TRBV7-6	.	TRBJ2-7	CASSSTILGTLAYEQYF	TGTGCCAGCAGCTCAACTATCTTGGGGACTTTAGCCTACGAGCAGTACTTC
few	TRBV7-2	TRBD1	TRBJ2-7	CASSLVRGRYEQYF	TGTGCCAGCAGCTTAGTTAGGGGGCGCTACGAGCAGTACTTC
few	TRBV3-1	.	TRBJ1-1	CASRRVNTEAFF	TGTGCCAGCCGGCGGGTGAACACTGAAGCTTTCTTT
few	TRBV20-1	TRBD2	TRBJ2-1	CSARDLVAGIKKNEQFF	TGCAGTGCTAGAGATCTGGTAGCGGGAATAAAAAAAAATGAGCAGTTCTTC
few	TRBV18	.	TRBJ2-1	CASSPLAVGAYNEQFF	TGTGCCAGCTCACCCCTCGCTGTTGGGGCCTACAATGAGCAGTTCTTC
.	TRBV5-1	.	TRBJ2-7	CASTRTSGRVSSYEQYF	TGCGCCAGCACCCGGACCTCGGGACGGGTGAGCTCCTACGAGCAGTACTTC
.	TRBV30	.	TRBJ1-2	CAWERSPHRYTF	TGTGCCTGGGAGAGAAGCCCACATCGCTACACCTTC
many	TRBV20-1	.	TRBJ2-7	CSATLPRVDEQYF	TGCAGTGCCACCCTTCCCCGAGTCGACGAGCAGTACTTC
few	TRBV28	TRBD1	TRBJ2-3	CASSYGFGQGARDTQYF	TGTGCCAGCAGTTACGGGTTCGGACAGGGGGCTCGAGATACGCAGTATTTT
few	TRBV20-1	TRBD1	TRBJ2-4	CSARDSTGRNIQYF	TGCAGTGCTAGAGATTCGACAGGGAGAAACATTCAGTACTTC
.	TRBV6-2/TRBV6-3	TRBD2	TRBJ2-1	CASSISGTFYNEQFF	TGTGCCAGCAGTATTAGCGGGACCTTCTACAATGAGCAGTTCTTC